Presented here are 20 T cell receptor beta chains from one specimen sequenced in a study of regulatory T cells in long-lasting Graves disease. Relying on iRepertoire HTBI primers and Arm-PCR of CDR3 regions, the team built TCR beta libraries. TCRdb re-called the multiplex PCR reads through MiXCR, storing one row per CDR3 protein. The table has about 450,000 distinct CDR3 sequences, about a quarter seen once. Time point here: persistent/refractory GD, antithyroid drugs over 5 years with positive TRAb. Following extraction of RNA from PBMCs, that RNA was used to make the TCR library. Sequenced material: peripheral blood mononuclear cells (PBMCs), taken when the disease was refractory, from a patient treated with antithyroid drugs. The receptors originated from a female donor with Graves disease.

The chain employs TRBV20-1 and TRBJ1-2; D possibly corresponds to TRBD1 (6 bases). V was trimmed by 0 bases and J by 7 bases, leaving 9 bases between them. This CDR3 is 12 amino acids long. Per the germline V gene, CDR1 is DFQATT and CDR2 is SNEGSKA (reference sequence). CDR3 in DNA: TGCAGTGCTAGAGAGGGGGGCAGTGGCTACACCTTC. It codes for CSAREGGSGYTF.

This chain connects TRBV7-9 to TRBJ1-1; TRBD1 matches at 8 bases. CDR1 and CDR2 (germline): SEHNR, FQNEAQ (reference sequence). The CDR3 is 15 amino acids. V dropped 5 bases and J dropped 4; count of bases not matched to a gene: 9. CDR3 bases: TGTGCCAGCAGCCGTAACGACAGGGGAGGCACTGAAGCTTTCTTT. Amino acid sequence: CASSRNDRGGTEAFF.

This chain connects TRBV3-1 to TRBJ2-7; D gene unclear. The germline V gene has CDR1 LGHDT and CDR2 YNNKEL (reference sequence). V lost 0 bases to trimming and J lost 1 base, with 7 bases between them. The CDR3 contains 14 residues. For the CDR3, the DNA is TGTGCCAGCAGCCAAGATAGCACTTCCTACGAGCAGTACTTC. Protein: CASSQDSTSYEQYF.

Points on this clonotype: Since a much larger clone is just one base distant, this may be a read error. V usage is TRBV6-5 and J usage is TRBJ1-2; 12 bases fit TRBD1. The germline V gene has CDR1 MNHEY and CDR2 SVGAGI. The ends lost 4 bases at V and 4 bases at J; junction bases unmatched: 7. The CDR3 contains 16 residues. CDR3 amino acids: CASSFAGTGGGYGYTF. The CDR3 DNA follows: TGTGCCAGCAGTTTCGCCGGGACAGGGGGCGGCTATGGCTACACCTTC.

This clonotype was counted at least ten times. This chain connects TRBV6-1 to TRBJ2-7; D gene uncertain. Trimming left V 4 bases short and J 4 bases short, with 20 bases between. The CDR3 consists of 16 residues. The germline gives CDR1 MNHNS, CDR2 SASEGT. The CDR3 protein is CASSGYNALERYEQYF. The CDR3 DNA reads as TGTGCCAGCAGTGGCTACAACGCGCTAGAGAGGTACGAGCAGTACTTC.

The chain has TRBV20-1 and TRBJ2-1; weak D call: TRBD1 (5 bases). The CDR3 is 15 amino acids. The V end was cut by 8 bases, the J end by 0 bases, with 17 bases between. Per the germline V gene, CDR1 is DFQATT and CDR2 is SNEGSKA (reference sequence). This chain's CDR3 is CSSDFTGDSYNEQFF. The DNA for the CDR3 is TGCAGTTCAGACTTTACAGGTGACTCCTACAATGAGCAGTTCTTC.

Note on this clonotype: A read error is possible here, since a much larger clone lies one base away. The chain employs TRBV27 and TRBJ1-6, with D unclear. The V gene's germline CDR1 is MNHEY and CDR2 SMNVEV (reference sequence). This CDR3 has 14 amino acids. The CDR3 reads CANSLNNYNSPLHF. In DNA form, the CDR3 reads TGTGCCAACAGTTTAAACAATTACAATTCACCCCTCCACTTT.

The chain joins TRBV12-3 or TRBV12-4 to TRBJ2-5, with D unclear. This CDR3 region has 13 residues. With 8 bases removed from V and 1 base from J, the gap between germline ends came to 11 bases. This CDR3 reads CASGWAGQETQYF. CDR3 sequence (DNA): TGTGCCAGCGGATGGGCTGGCCAAGAGACCCAGTACTTC.

This clonotype was picked up a small number of times. The genes are TRBV7-9 and TRBJ2-5, with D hard to call. Germline CDR1 SEHNR, CDR2 FQNEAQ (reference sequence). The CDR3 is made up of 12 amino acids. V was cut by 10 bases and J by 4 bases, with 13 bases left in between. The CDR3 DNA reads as TGTGCCACCCTGTCAGGTGGAGAGACCCAGTACTTC. Its protein product is CATLSGGETQYF.

About this clonotype: The junction shows a germline mismatch at one end, possibly a read error. J is TRBJ2-7 and V is TRBV18; D is unclear. Germline-derived CDR1 and CDR2 are KGHSH and LQKENI. The CDR3 has 13 residues. DNA of the CDR3: TGTGCCAGCTCACCCGGTACTTCCTACGAGCAGTGCTTC. Amino acid sequence: CASSPGTSYEQCF.

The V gene is TRBV5-1, the J gene TRBJ2-5; TRBD2 matches at 14 bases. The V and J ends lost 4 bases and 4 bases, in that order; junction bases with no gene match: 6. Germline V lookup: CDR1 SGHRS, CDR2 YFSETQ. The CDR3 extends over 16 amino acids. DNA of the CDR3: TGCGCCAGCAGCCCCACCGGACTAGCGGGAGGAGAGACCCAGTACTTC. Its protein product is CASSPTGLAGGETQYF.

V usage is TRBV7-8 and J usage is TRBJ1-5; D possibly corresponds to TRBD1 (5 bases). This CDR3 is built from 15 residues. Trimming took off 2 bases at V and 3 bases at J, with 11 bases between the two ends. Germline V gene sequence: CDR1 SGHVS, CDR2 FQNEAQ. This CDR3 reads CASSLRGGDNQPQHF. The CDR3 bases are TGTGCCAGCAGCTTAAGGGGCGGGGACAATCAGCCCCAGCATTTT.

This CDR3 is CASSLVRGGRTEAFF. In DNA, the CDR3 is TGTGCCAGCAGCCTCGTAAGGGGGGGGCGGACTGAAGCTTTCTTT. This rearrangement joins TRBV5-4 to TRBJ1-1; a possible D gene is TRBD1 (6 bases). CDR3 size: 15 residues. The germline V gene has CDR1 SGHNT and CDR2 YYREEE (reference sequence). The V and J ends lost 4 bases and 5 bases respectively, with 18 bases between them.

In this sample, this clonotype turned up many times. The rearrangement uses TRBV12-3 or TRBV12-4 and TRBJ1-2; the D is unclear. The CDR3 has 14 amino acids. Deletions cut 3 bases from V and 9 bases from J, with 17 bases between. CDR3 coding DNA: TGTGCCAGCAGTTTTCAATCGCAGTTATTCAGCTACACCTTC. It encodes CASSFQSQLFSYTF.

The chain carries TRBV10-3 and TRBJ2-2; 11 positions match TRBD1. Trimming cost V 6 bases and J 4 bases; bases outside gene matches: 4. The CDR3 is made up of 15 amino acids. CDR1 ENHRY and CDR2 SYGVKD come from the germline V gene. Written as DNA, the CDR3 is TGTGCCATCAGGGGGGGACAGGGGGGCACCGGGGAGCTGTTTTTT. Its translation: CAIRGGQGGTGELFF.

The gene calls are TRBV20-1 and TRBJ2-7, with no clear D. There are 16 residues in the CDR3. Trimming left V 0 bases short and J 6 bases short, with 21 bases between. Germline V CDR1 and CDR2: DFQATT, SNEGSKA (reference sequence). CDR3 amino acids: CSARDRMGERVSEQYF. In nucleotides, the CDR3 is TGCAGTGCTAGAGATCGAATGGGCGAAAGGGTGAGCGAGCAGTACTTC.

This clonotype was picked up many times. The genes are TRBV30 and TRBJ2-5; D might be TRBD2 (6 bases). Trimming pared 3 bases from V and 5 bases from J, leaving 7 bases between. Germline values: CDR1 GTSNPN, CDR2 SVGIG (reference sequence). The CDR3 has 11 residues. As DNA, the CDR3 is TGTGCCTGGAGGGAGGGGGAGACCCAGTACTTC. Its protein product is CAWREGETQYF.

About this clonotype itself: The junction shows a germline mismatch at one end, possibly a read error. The chain is built from TRBV3-1 and TRBJ2-5; 8 nucleotides align to TRBD2. The J call is doubtful: the DNA matches TRBJ2-1 better. The CDR3 length is 16 residues. The germline CDR1 and CDR2 sequences are LGHDT and YNNKEL (reference sequence). CDR3 sequence: CASNQLTSGRVNEQFF. In DNA form, the CDR3 reads TGTGCCAGCAACCAACTCACGAGCGGGAGAGTCAATGAGCAGTTCTTC.

This clonotype was seen many times. The rearrangement links TRBV12-5 to TRBJ2-2; TRBD1 matches 10 bases. The CDR3 is made up of 17 amino acids. The V and J ends lost 2 bases and 1 base, in that order; junction bases with no gene match: 4. Germline V gene data show CDR1 as LGHNT and CDR2 as FRNRAP. This CDR3 is CASGLTTGGRNTGELFF. DNA for the CDR3: TGTGCTAGTGGTTTGACGACAGGGGGCAGGAACACCGGGGAGCTGTTTTTT.

The rearrangement uses TRBV7-2 and TRBJ1-2; D gene uncertain. Per germline, CDR1 SGHTA and CDR2 FQGNSA. This CDR3 comprises 13 residues. The germline V and J ends were trimmed by 5 bases and 8 bases, with 15 bases remaining between them. Here the CDR3 reads CASSPTLTWGYTF. Here the CDR3 DNA reads TGTGCCAGCAGCCCGACCTTGACATGGGGCTACACCTTC.